This T cell receptor beta chain was captured in a study of technical replicates of blood from several donors. The V gene's germline CDR1 is MNHEY and CDR2 SVGAGI. The CDR3 is 12 residues long. The V end was cut by 4 bases, the J end by 5 bases, with 9 bases between. Method: immunoSEQ multiplex PCR; TCRdb's copy keeps in-frame clones and lacks some. Here the sample spans fewer than 100,000 clones, 89% being singletons. The sequence derives from a human donor in good health. Sequenced material: T cells isolated from PBMCs. J is TRBJ2-7 and V is TRBV6-5; D perhaps matches TRBD2 (5 bases). The CDR3 reads CASSSTGNEQYF. CDR3 nucleotide sequence: TGTGCCAGCAGTTCTACGGGGAACGAGCAGTACTTC.